In this sample, the clone carrying this T cell receptor beta chain turned up a few times. Its antigen is not identified. Following RNA extraction, reverse transcription yielded cDNA that acted as the sequencing template. TCRdb keeps only in-frame clones here, not all; method: immunoSEQ multiplex PCR. The repertoire holds about 130,000 clones, with approximately 49% as singletons. This entry is derived from a study of CD8+ T cells in alopecia areata. Study summary: Treated patients were given 5 to 10 mg oral tofacitinib twice daily.

Study-wide results and limits: Affected lesional scalp, above all in alopecia totalis/universalis, was more clonal than normal scalp.

From PBMCs, CD4+ and CD8+ T cells were sorted. This sample comprised CD8+ T cells sorted from blood, obtained at week 0. The clonotype originates from a human donor with alopecia areata.

CDR3 DNA sequence: TGTGCCGTAGAACCAGGGGAACAAGAGACCCAGTACTTC. Translating it yields CAVEPGEQETQYF. The chain combines TRBV25-1 with TRBJ2-5; maybe TRBD1 (6 bases). Trimming removed 11 bases at V and 2 bases at J, with 15 bases between. Germline CDR1 is MGHDK and CDR2 is SYGVNS. This CDR3 comprises 13 residues.